This entry features one T cell receptor beta chain sequence. Its antigen target is currently unknown. No base quality information exists; no much larger clone differs at one position. This specimen belongs to a study of T cell repertoires in cytomegalovirus infection (dated by TCRdb to between 2018 and 2021). Looking at the study overall: The peptide stimulations were aimed at well-studied HLA-B-restricted epitopes as well as recently identified HLA-C-restricted CMV epitopes, whose presentation resists viral immunomodulation. The HLA type of each donor mattered for the analysis, because public TCR beta signatures pointed to carriage of CMV infection along with the matching HLA type.

Counted from cysteine to phenylalanine, this CDR3 has 22 amino acids. Left in the record is the CDR3 DNA by itself, 66 bases read in frame from the first base. Looking up the germline V gene yields CDR1 MGHDK and CDR2 SYGVNS. V loses 0 bases, J loses 0 bases, and the germline ends lie 24 bases apart. What the research found in general, with its limitations: Carriers of CMV infection plus the relevant HLA type were discriminated by the cumulative frequency of public TCR beta family members in the study cohort and in an independent roughly 350-donor cohort. The ex vivo response was dominated by HLA-C-restricted CMV-specific TCR beta clonotypes, and the single most frequent clonotype in two of eight donors was supplied by these HLA-C-restricted clonotypes.

The label giving this sample's treatment or condition can be read as: in vitro stimulation with specific CMV peptide epitopes to enrich CMV-specific T cells. The sample was run on an Illumina HiSeq 1500. Using fastp trimming at Q25 and MiXCR clonotype assembly, TCRdb reanalyzed the public sequencing data and kept in-frame beta chains. Merged by CDR3 protein, the rows form single entries marked with the most common genes and DNA. The sample table contains roughly 80,000 distinct CDR3 sequences; only one count was recorded for about 40% of them. The ten largest make up 80% to 95% of the sample. This sample comprised CD8+ T cells from cultured PBMCs, obtained from culture after CMV antigen stimulation. This sequence was found in a human donor in good health (CMV status not recorded). Some clones in this sample may be carry-over from other donors' samples. The chain couples TRBV25-1 to TRBJ1-6; there is no confident call for the D gene. The nucleotide sequence is given as TGTGCCAGCAGTGAATATTTCATACAACAAGATGGGGAATTCTCCTATAATTCACCCCTCCACTTT. Translated, it gives CASSEYFIQQDGEFSYNSPLHF.